The entry below gives a single T cell receptor beta chain sequence along with its context. The data were obtained in a study of blood T cell repertoires in COVID-19. In the study overall: COVID-19 samples collected from the United States, Italy and Spain covered acute and convalescent phases.

Those enrolled, adults aged roughly 18 to 89 years, came from about two dozen US areas. Participants were placed into cohorts based on the clinical history they reported. Symptom resolution, clearance, or two negative PCRs marked the recovered donors of Cohort 3. Assay: immunoSEQ multiplex PCR; the TCRdb copy retains only in-frame clones and omits some. This sample has a few hundred thousand clones, with roughly 85% found just once. The source of this sequence is a man younger than 40 who had recovered from COVID-19. Sequencing used PBMCs or T cells enriched from blood (not recorded which).

In nucleotides, the CDR3 is TGTGCCAGCAGTGAATCTACAGCTAACTATGGCTACACCTTC. The encoded protein is CASSESTANYGYTF. V usage is TRBV6-1 and J usage is TRBJ1-2; D is undetermined. Germline V gene lookup returns CDR1 MNHNS and CDR2 SASEGT. Trimming stripped 2 bases from V and 0 bases from J, with 7 bases between. This CDR3 contains 14 residues.